Sequencing of this T cell receptor (beta chain) was carried out in a study of blood T cell repertoires in COVID-19. Study in general: The samples span acute and convalescent COVID-19 from the United States, Italy and Spain. Nucleic acid was either cDNA or gDNA, and it came from T cells, B-cell-depleted T cells, or PBMCs.

As processed by the authors: Nucleated cell counts were estimated from reference gene primer amplification. Profiled with immunoSEQ multiplex PCR; TCRdb holds only in-frame clones, not every one. That table gives V, J and clone size, and the DNA gave D and trimming. This sample carries 250,000 to 300,000 clones, roughly 90% of them seen once, and the ten largest clones take over 2%. The TCR originated in a woman aged 45-60 years who had recovered from COVID-19. Source material: peripheral blood.

CDR3 nucleotides: TGTGCCAGCAGCTTGGTGGTCTCGAGTATGCACAATGAGCAGTTCTTC. Protein sequence: CASSLVVSSMHNEQFF. The chain couples TRBV5-4 to TRBJ2-1; D unresolved. CDR3 length equals 16 residues. The germline CDR1 and CDR2 sequences are SGHNT and YYREEE (reference sequence). V was shortened by 0 bases and J by 5 bases, with 15 bases between the two germline ends.